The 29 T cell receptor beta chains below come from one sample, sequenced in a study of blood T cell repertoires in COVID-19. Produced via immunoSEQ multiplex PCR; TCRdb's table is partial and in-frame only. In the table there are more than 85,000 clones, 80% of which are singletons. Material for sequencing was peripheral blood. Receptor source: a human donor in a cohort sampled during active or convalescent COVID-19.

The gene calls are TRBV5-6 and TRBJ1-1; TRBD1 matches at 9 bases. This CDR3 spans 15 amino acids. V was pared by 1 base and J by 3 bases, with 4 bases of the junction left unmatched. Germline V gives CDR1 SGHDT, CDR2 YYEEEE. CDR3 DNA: TGTGCCAGCAGCTTGTTGGACAGGGGCTACACTGAAGCTTTCTTT. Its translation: CASSLLDRGYTEAFF.

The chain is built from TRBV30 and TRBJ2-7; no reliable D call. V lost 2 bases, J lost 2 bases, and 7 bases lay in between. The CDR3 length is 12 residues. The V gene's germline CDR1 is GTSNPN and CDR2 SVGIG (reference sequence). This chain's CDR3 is CAWSWQTYEQYF. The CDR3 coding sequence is TGTGCCTGGAGTTGGCAGACCTACGAGCAGTACTTC.

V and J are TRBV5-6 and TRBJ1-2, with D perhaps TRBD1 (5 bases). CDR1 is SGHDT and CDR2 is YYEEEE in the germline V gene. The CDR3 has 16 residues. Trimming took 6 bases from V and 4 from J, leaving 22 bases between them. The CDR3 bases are TGTGCCAGCATTCTGGGGCCGCCACAACCATCCTATGGCTACACCTTC. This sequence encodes CASILGPPQPSYGYTF.

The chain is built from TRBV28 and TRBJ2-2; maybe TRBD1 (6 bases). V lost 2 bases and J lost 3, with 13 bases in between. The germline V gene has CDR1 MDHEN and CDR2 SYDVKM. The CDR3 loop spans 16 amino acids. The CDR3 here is CASSLAQGFDTGELFF. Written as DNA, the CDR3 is TGTGCCAGCAGTTTAGCACAGGGATTTGACACCGGGGAGCTGTTTTTT.

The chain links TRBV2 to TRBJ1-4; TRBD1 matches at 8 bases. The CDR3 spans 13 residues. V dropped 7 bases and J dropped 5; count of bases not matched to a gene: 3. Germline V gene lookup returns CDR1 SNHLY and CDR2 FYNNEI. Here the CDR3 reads CASIGQGNEKLFF. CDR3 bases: TGTGCCAGCATTGGACAGGGAAATGAAAAACTGTTTTTT. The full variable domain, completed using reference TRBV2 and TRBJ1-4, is EPEVTQTPSHQVTQMGQEVILRCVPISNHLYFYWYRQILGQKVEFLVSFYNNEISEKSEIFDDQFSVERPDGSNFTLKIRSTKLEDSAMYFCASIGQGNEKLFFGSGTQLSVL.

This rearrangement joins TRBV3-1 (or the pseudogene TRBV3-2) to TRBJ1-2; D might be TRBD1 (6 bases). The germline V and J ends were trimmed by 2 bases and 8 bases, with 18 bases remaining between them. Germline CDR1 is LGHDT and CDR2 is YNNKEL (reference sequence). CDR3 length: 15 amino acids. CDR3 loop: CASSQSGAGVSGYTF. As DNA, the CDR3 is TGTGCCAGCAGCCAAAGCGGGGCAGGGGTGAGCGGCTACACCTTC.

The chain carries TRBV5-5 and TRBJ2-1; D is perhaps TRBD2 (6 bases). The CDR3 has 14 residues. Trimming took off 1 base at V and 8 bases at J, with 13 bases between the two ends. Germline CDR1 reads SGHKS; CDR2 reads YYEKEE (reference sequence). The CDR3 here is CASSLRLEVDEQFF. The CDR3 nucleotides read TGTGCCAGCAGCTTGCGACTAGAGGTCGATGAGCAGTTCTTC.

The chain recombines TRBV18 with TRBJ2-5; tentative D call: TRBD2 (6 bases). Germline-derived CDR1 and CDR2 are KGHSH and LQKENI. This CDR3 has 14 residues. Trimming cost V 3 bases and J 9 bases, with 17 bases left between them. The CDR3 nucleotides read TGTGCCAGCTCACCGTTTGCGGGGTCGGAGGCCCAGTACTTC. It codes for CASSPFAGSEAQYF.

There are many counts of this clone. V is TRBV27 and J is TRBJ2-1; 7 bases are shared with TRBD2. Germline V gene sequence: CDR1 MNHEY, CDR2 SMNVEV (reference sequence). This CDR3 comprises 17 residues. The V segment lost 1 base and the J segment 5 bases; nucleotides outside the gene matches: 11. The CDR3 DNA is TGTGCCAGCAGTTTATTGGTGACGACTAGCCGGGACAATGAGCAGTTCTTC. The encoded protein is CASSLLVTTSRDNEQFF.

CDR3 loop: CASSVEGGGKHNEQFF. As DNA, the CDR3 is TGTGCCAGCAGCGTAGAGGGTGGGGGGAAACACAATGAGCAGTTCTTC. The chain uses TRBV9 and TRBJ2-1; D may be TRBD2 (6 bases). V lost 0 bases to trimming and J lost 5 bases, with 15 bases between them. This CDR3 has 16 residues. From germline, CDR1 is SGDLS and CDR2 YYNGEE.

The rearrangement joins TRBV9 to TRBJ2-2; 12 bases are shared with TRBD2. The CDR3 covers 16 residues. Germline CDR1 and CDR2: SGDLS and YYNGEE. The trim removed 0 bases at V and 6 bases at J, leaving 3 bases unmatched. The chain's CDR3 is CASSVGLAGVPGELFF. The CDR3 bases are TGTGCCAGCAGCGTAGGACTAGCGGGAGTACCCGGGGAGCTGTTTTTT.

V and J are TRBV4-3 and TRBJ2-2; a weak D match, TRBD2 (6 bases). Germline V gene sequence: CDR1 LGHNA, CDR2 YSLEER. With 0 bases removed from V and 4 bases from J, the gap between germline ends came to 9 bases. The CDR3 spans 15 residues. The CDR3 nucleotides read TGCGCCAGCAGCCAAGATTGGGGGGTCACCGGGGAGCTGTTTTTT. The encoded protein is CASSQDWGVTGELFF.

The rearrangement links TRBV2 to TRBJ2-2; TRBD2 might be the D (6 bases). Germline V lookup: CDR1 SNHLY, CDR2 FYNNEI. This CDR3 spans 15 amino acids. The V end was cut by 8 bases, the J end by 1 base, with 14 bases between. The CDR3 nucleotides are TGTGCCAGCGCAACCGGGACTCGGAACACCGGGGAGCTGTTTTTT. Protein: CASATGTRNTGELFF.

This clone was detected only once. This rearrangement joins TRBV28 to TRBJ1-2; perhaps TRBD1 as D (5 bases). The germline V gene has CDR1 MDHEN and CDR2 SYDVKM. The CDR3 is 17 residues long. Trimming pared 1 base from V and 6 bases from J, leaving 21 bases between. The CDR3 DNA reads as TGTGCCAGCAGTTTATTTCCGGGGGGGTTTTTATGGGATGGCTACACCTTC. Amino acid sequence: CASSLFPGGFLWDGYTF.

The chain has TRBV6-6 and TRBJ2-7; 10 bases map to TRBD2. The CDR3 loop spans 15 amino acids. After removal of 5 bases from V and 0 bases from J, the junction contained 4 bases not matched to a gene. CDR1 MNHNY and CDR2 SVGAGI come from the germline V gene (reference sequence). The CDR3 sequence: CASSRSGGHSYEQYF. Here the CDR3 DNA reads TGTGCCAGCAGTCGTAGCGGGGGGCACTCCTACGAGCAGTACTTC.

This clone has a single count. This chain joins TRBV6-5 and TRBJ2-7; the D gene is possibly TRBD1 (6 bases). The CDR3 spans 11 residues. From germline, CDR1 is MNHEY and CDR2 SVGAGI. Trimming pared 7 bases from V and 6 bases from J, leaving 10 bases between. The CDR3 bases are TGTGCCAGCACCGAAGGGGGCGAGCAGTACTTC. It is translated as CASTEGGEQYF.

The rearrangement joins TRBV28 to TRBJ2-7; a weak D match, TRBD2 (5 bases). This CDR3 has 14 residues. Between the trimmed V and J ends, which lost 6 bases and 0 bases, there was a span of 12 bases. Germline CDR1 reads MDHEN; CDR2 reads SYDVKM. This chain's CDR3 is CASRRLEASYEQYF. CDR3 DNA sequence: TGTGCCAGCAGGCGGCTGGAGGCCTCCTACGAGCAGTACTTC.

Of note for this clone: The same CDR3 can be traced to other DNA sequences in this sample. The CDR3 is CASSIAGGNTEAFF. Here the CDR3 DNA reads TGTGCCAGTAGTATAGCAGGGGGGAACACTGAAGCTTTCTTT. The chain joins TRBV19 to TRBJ1-1; 7 bases fit TRBD1. After removal of 1 base from V and 1 base from J, the junction contained 0 bases not matched to a gene. The CDR3 is 14 amino acids. Germline V gene lookup returns CDR1 LNHDA and CDR2 SQIVND (reference sequence).

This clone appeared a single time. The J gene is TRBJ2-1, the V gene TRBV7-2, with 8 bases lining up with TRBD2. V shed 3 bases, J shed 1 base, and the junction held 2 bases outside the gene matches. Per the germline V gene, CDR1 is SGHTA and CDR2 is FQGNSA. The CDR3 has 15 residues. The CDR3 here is CASSFRGGSYNEQFF. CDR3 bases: TGTGCCAGCAGCTTCCGGGGGGGTTCCTACAATGAGCAGTTCTTC.

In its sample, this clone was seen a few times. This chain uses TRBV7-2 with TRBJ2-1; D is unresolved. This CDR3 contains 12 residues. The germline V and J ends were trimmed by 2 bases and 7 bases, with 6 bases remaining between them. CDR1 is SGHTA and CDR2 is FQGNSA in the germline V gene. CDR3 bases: TGTGCCAGCAGCTTATTCCGTAATGAGCAGTTCTTC. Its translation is CASSLFRNEQFF. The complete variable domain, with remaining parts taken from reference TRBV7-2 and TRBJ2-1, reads GAGVSQSPSNKVTEKGKDVELRCDPISGHTALYWYRQSLGQGLEFLIYFQGNSAPDKSGLPSDRFSAERTGGSVSTLTIQRTQQEDSAVYLCASSLFRNEQFFGPGTRLTVL.

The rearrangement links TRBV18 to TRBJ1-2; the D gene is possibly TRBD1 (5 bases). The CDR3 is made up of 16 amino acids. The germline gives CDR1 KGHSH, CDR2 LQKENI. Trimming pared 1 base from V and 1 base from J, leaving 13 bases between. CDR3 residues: CASSPRVDKFNYGYTF. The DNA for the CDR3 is TGTGCCAGCTCACCACGGGTGGACAAGTTTAACTATGGCTACACCTTC.

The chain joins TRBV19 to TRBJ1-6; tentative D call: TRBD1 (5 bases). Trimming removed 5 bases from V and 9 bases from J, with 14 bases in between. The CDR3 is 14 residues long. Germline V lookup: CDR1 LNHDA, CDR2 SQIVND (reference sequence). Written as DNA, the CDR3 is TGTGCCAGTAGTTCTATAGGGGTAACTTCACCCCTCCACTTT. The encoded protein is CASSSIGVTSPLHF. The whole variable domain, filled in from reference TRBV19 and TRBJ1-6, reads DGGITQSPKYLFRKEGQNVTLSCEQNLNHDAMYWYRQDPGQGLRLIYYSQIVNDFQKGDIAEGYSVSREKKESFPLTVTSAQKNPTAFYLCASSSIGVTSPLHFGNGTRLTVT.

The CDR3 sequence: CASSDGGETAFF. Written as DNA, the CDR3 is TGCGCCAGCAGTGATGGAGGGGAAACAGCTTTCTTT. The chain couples TRBV10-1 to TRBJ1-1, with D tentatively TRBD1 (5 bases). V lost 3 bases, J lost 10 bases, and 12 bases lay in between. Per the germline V gene, CDR1 is WNHNN and CDR2 is SYGVQD (reference sequence). The CDR3 is 12 amino acids.

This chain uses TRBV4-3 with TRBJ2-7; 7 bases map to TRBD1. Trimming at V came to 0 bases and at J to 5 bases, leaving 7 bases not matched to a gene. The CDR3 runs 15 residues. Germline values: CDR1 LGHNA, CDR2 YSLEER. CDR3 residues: CASSQDQGDNHEQYF. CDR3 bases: TGCGCCAGCAGCCAAGATCAGGGGGACAACCACGAGCAGTACTTC.

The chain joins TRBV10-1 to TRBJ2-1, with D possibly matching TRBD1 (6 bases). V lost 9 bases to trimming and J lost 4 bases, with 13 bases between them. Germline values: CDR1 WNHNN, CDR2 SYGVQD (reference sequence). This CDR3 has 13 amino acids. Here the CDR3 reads CAREQGDYNEQFF. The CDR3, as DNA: TGCGCCAGAGAACAGGGAGATTACAATGAGCAGTTCTTC.

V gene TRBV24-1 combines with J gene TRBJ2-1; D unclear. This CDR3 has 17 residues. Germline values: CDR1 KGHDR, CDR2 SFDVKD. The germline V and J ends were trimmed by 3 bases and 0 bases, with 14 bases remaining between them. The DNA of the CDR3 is TGTGCCACCAGTGATCCAGGATTCGCGAGCTCCTACAATGAGCAGTTCTTC. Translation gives CATSDPGFASSYNEQFF.

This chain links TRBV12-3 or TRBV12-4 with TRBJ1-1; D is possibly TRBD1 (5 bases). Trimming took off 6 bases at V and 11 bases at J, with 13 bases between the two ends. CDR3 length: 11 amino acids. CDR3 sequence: CASSQTGSAFF. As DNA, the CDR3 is TGTGCCAGCAGCCAAACAGGTTCCGCTTTCTTT.

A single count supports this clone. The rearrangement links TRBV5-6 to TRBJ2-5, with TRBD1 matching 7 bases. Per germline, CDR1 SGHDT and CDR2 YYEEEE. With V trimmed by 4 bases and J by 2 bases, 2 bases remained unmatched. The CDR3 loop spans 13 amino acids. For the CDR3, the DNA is TGTGCCAGCAGCATGACAGGGCAAGAGACCCAGTACTTC. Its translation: CASSMTGQETQYF.

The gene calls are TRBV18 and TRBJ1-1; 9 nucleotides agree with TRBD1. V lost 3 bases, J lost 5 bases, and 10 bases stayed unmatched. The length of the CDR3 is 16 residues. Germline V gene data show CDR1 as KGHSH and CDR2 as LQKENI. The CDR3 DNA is TGTGCCAGCTCACCCTTACAGGGGGCAGGGGAGACTGAAGCTTTCTTT. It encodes CASSPLQGAGETEAFF.